Described below is a single T cell receptor beta chain sequence and its context. Germline V gene data show CDR1 as LGHNA and CDR2 as YSLEER. CDR3 size: 19 residues. Trimming pared 0 bases from V and 1 base from J, leaving 20 bases between. This sample stems from a study of patients and donors after allogeneic stem cell transplantation. TCRdb processed the RT-PCR reads anew with MiXCR; each CDR3 protein has one entry. Here the sample spans approximately 200,000 distinct CDR3 sequences, roughly 40% being singletons. The source of this sequence is a human donor who was either an allogeneic HSCT recipient or a stem cell or donor lymphocyte infusion donor (not recorded which). It is not recorded whose cells these are; they may come from a transplant donor. The V call is TRBV4-3, the J call TRBJ2-3; D unclear. Sequencing was carried out using blood, either unsorted or a sorted T cell fraction (not recorded which). Written as DNA, the CDR3 is TGCGCCAGCAGCCAAGATCCCCCCCCCTGGGCAGGAGGCACAGATACGCAGTATTTT. Amino acid sequence: CASSQDPPPWAGGTDTQYF.